A single sample is the source of the 6 T cell receptor beta chains below, sequenced in a study of control samples from healthy donors and cancer patients. Repertoires were generated with immunoSEQ multiplex PCR, while TCRdb's copy carries only in-frame clones and drops some. Counted here are some 150,000 clones, 89% occurring once; the ten biggest clones make up 4.9%. The material sequenced was blood. Receptors were obtained from a man between 25 and 39 years old in good health.

In its sample, this clone was seen once. This sequence joins TRBV29-1 and TRBJ2-3; maybe TRBD1 (7 bases). The germline V and J ends were trimmed by 4 bases and 5 bases, with 19 bases remaining between them. CDR3 length: 15 residues. Germline V gene sequence: CDR1 SQVTM, CDR2 ANQGSEA. CDR3 loop: CSVAPRRQGGDTQYF. The CDR3, as DNA: TGCAGCGTTGCTCCGAGAAGACAGGGAGGAGATACGCAGTATTTT.

The chain carries TRBV13 and TRBJ2-1, with unresolved D. This CDR3 is built from 16 residues. V lost 7 bases, J lost 0 bases, and 16 bases lay in between. Germline V gene sequence: CDR1 PRHDT, CDR2 FYEKMQ (reference sequence). The CDR3, as DNA: TGTGCCAGCAAACGCCCCATATCTGGCTCCTACAATGAGCAGTTCTTC. It specifies CASKRPISGSYNEQFF.

A single count supports this clone. The chain is built from TRBV29-1 and TRBJ2-1, with D perhaps matching TRBD1 (6 bases). Germline CDR1 SQVTM, CDR2 ANQGSEA. Between the trimmed V and J ends, which lost 6 bases and 9 bases, there was a span of 15 bases. The CDR3 runs 12 residues. CDR3 in amino acids: CSVQDGTSEQFF. The CDR3 DNA is TGCAGCGTACAGGACGGGACAAGTGAGCAGTTCTTC.

There are a few counts of this clone. The rearrangement links TRBV9 to TRBJ1-3, with D maybe TRBD1 (6 bases). Trimming pared 2 bases from V and 2 bases from J, leaving 17 bases between. Germline V lookup: CDR1 SGDLS, CDR2 YYNGEE. The CDR3 consists of 17 residues. The CDR3 DNA reads TGTGCCAGCAGCGTGGGGATCGGGGGGGCCGCTGGAAACACCATATATTTT. This encodes CASSVGIGGAAGNTIYF.

The genes are TRBV2 and TRBJ2-7; the match to TRBD1 covers 9 bases. The V gene end was trimmed by 3 bases and the J gene end by 3 bases; junction bases not matched to a gene: 6. This CDR3 contains 15 residues. The germline V gene has CDR1 SNHLY and CDR2 FYNNEI. CDR3 loop: CASSEGQGRIYEQYF. Here the CDR3 DNA reads TGTGCCAGCAGTGAGGGACAGGGCCGGATCTACGAGCAGTACTTC.

This chain links TRBV4-3 with TRBJ1-4, with unresolved D. V gave up 0 bases and J gave up 8 bases, with 4 bases separating them. From germline, CDR1 is LGHNA and CDR2 YSLEER. CDR3 length: 12 amino acids. The CDR3: CASSQDREKLFF. DNA of the CDR3: TGCGCCAGCAGCCAAGACAGGGAAAAACTGTTTTTT.